These 7 T cell receptor beta chains came from one sample sequenced in a study of quantifying T cell responses using KT2 cells listed by TCRdb under 2017. Background for the entire study: RNA was DNase-treated and reverse transcribed with TCR alpha and beta constant-region primers, mostly using SuperScript III.

Libraries were constructed by UMI-ligation and nested PCR. Sequenced on an Illumina MiSeq. Using T4 RNA ligase 1, a single-stranded oligonucleotide bearing the Illumina SP2 sequence plus a UMI was ligated onto the 3' end of the cDNA. PCR1 ran 4 cycles (98°C 15 s, 69°C 30 s, 72°C 40 s); the beta primer was an equimolar mix of RC1.1 and RC1.2 covering TRBC1 and TRBC2. The raw public data were reprocessed by TCRdb itself: fastp quality trimming at Q25, MiXCR clonotype calling, in-frame beta chains only. For every CDR3 protein sequence, its rows merge into one entry that carries the most common genes and DNA. This sample comprises some 33,000 distinct CDR3 sequences, 10% to 13% of them detected only once. Together, the top ten hold 8% to 10% of the sample. The sample taken for sequencing was PBMCs spiked with cells of the T cell clone KT2. All receptors come from a human donor.

Ten or more counts support this clonotype. The genes are TRBV12-3 or TRBV12-4 and TRBJ1-2; D call uncertain. There are 14 residues in the CDR3. Trimming took 4 bases from V and 7 from J, leaving 16 bases between them. CDR3 sequence reads: CASSSPGMSRGYTF. As DNA, the CDR3 is TGTGCCAGCAGTTCTCCCGGGATGAGCCGTGGCTACACCTTC.

This clonotype was recorded at least ten times. This rearrangement joins TRBV3-1 to TRBJ1-6; D gene unclear. The germline V gene encodes CDR1 LGHDT and CDR2 YNNKEL (reference sequence). The V and J ends lost 4 bases and 8 bases respectively, with 9 bases between them. The CDR3 spans 13 residues. The CDR3 DNA reads TGTGCCAGCAGCCTACGGGTCGATTCACCCCTCCACTTT. It is translated as CASSLRVDSPLHF.

This chain uses TRBV19 with TRBJ1-1; 7 bases match TRBD1. This CDR3 is 14 amino acids long. V lost 6 bases, J lost 5 bases, and 9 bases stayed unmatched. Germline V gives CDR1 LNHDA, CDR2 SQIVND (reference sequence). The CDR3 protein is CASRRQGGSTEAFF. The CDR3 DNA reads as TGTGCCAGTAGACGACAGGGCGGGTCTACTGAAGCTTTCTTT.

This clonotype was counted a few times. The chain carries TRBV20-1 and TRBJ2-1, with TRBD2 identical over 10 bases. Germline V gene data show CDR1 as DFQATT and CDR2 as SNEGSKA (reference sequence). The CDR3 contains 14 residues. The trim removed 6 bases at V and 15 bases at J, leaving 17 bases unmatched. This CDR3 reads CSAPQRGGRFGLFF. In DNA form, the CDR3 reads TGCAGTGCCCCACAGCGGGGGGGCCGGTTCGGTCTGTTCTTC.

This clonotype was detected many times. The chain links TRBV4-3 to TRBJ1-6, with D possibly matching TRBD1 (6 bases). Germline-derived CDR1 and CDR2 are LGHNA and YSLEER. Between the trimmed V and J ends, which lost 1 base and 9 bases, there was a span of 16 bases. This CDR3 contains 16 residues. The CDR3 loop reads CASSQGLEGGGSPLHF. CDR3 nucleotide sequence: TGCGCCAGCAGCCAAGGCTTGGAGGGAGGGGGTTCACCCCTCCACTTT.

This clonotype was counted many times. The V call is TRBV5-5, the J call TRBJ2-1; D is unresolved. Germline CDR1 is SGHKS and CDR2 is YYEKEE (reference sequence). Trimming left V 4 bases short and J 6 bases short, with 17 bases between. CDR3 length equals 15 residues. As DNA, the CDR3 is TGTGCCAGCAGCCCTGGACCTGACATGAGCAATGAGCAGTTCTTC. Protein sequence: CASSPGPDMSNEQFF.

The chain joins TRBV7-9 to TRBJ1-2; maybe TRBD1 (6 bases). This CDR3 is built from 15 residues. The germline V and J ends were trimmed by 5 bases and 5 bases, with 18 bases remaining between them. Germline V CDR1 and CDR2: SEHNR, FQNEAQ (reference sequence). The CDR3 region is CASSPEGQRGYGYTF. CDR3 bases: TGTGCCAGCAGCCCCGAAGGACAGCGGGGATATGGCTACACCTTC.